The clone carrying this T cell receptor beta chain has more than one count but fewer than ten. What it recognizes is unknown. TCRdb itself ran the 5' RACE reads through MiXCR, one entry per CDR3 protein. This table has about 530,000 distinct CDR3 sequences, 12% to 15% appearing once. This entry belongs to a study of identical twins. Regarding the study as a whole: Out-of-frame alpha sequences common to twins exhibited an excess of low generation probability.

Another study also made use of these data, one on yellow fever vaccine responses in identical twins.

Input material: CD4+ T cells sorted from blood. This TCR derives from a woman between 18 and 30 years old in good health.

In nucleotides, the CDR3 is TGTGCCAGCAGTGTAATGGGGACAGGGGGACCCCAGGATACGCAGTATTTT. As protein: CASSVMGTGGPQDTQYF. The genes are TRBV2 and TRBJ2-3; 11 nucleotides agree with TRBD1. CDR1 is SNHLY and CDR2 is FYNNEI in the germline V gene. V was pared by 4 bases and J by 6 bases, with 12 bases of the junction left unmatched. This CDR3 comprises 17 residues.